The entry that follows covers one T cell receptor beta chain sequence. What it recognizes is unknown. TCRdb fed the RT-PCR reads into MiXCR, producing one record per CDR3 protein. Among roughly 790,000 distinct CDR3 sequences listed, over 20% were seen once. The source of the sample is a study of response to subunit inactivated influenza vaccine. Germline V gives CDR1 SEHNR, CDR2 FQNEAQ (reference sequence). This CDR3 has 14 residues. Trimming left V 5 bases short and J 6 bases short, with 14 bases between. General study results and limits: There was a suggestion from the authors that each seasonal influenza vaccination recruits few new T cells.

The TCR sequence derives from a man aged 50 to 60 who received an inactivated influenza vaccine. The J gene is TRBJ1-5, the V gene TRBV7-9; D is unclear. The source was PBMCs from blood, collected less than 6 days after vaccination. CDR3 amino acids: CASSPAGTSQPQHF. In DNA, the CDR3 is TGTGCCAGCAGCCCCGCCGGCACAAGTCAGCCCCAGCATTTT.